The sequence of this TCR beta chain was determined in a study of blood T cell repertoires in COVID-19. At the level of the study: Whether acute or convalescent, the COVID-19 samples came from the United States, Italy and Spain. PBMCs, B-cell-depleted T cells, or T cells provided the cDNA or gDNA that made up the material.

Trimming cost V 5 bases and J 4 bases; bases outside gene matches: 3. This CDR3 has 13 residues. CDR1 and CDR2 (germline): GTSNPN, SVGIG (reference sequence). Under the authors' procedure: Reference gene primer amplification yielded estimated nucleated cell counts. Here immunoSEQ multiplex PCR was the method, and the copy in TCRdb shows in-frame clones only, minus some. That table supplies the V and J calls and clone size; D and trimming were determined from the DNA. Of some 350,000 clones in the sample, over 70% were seen once. Sequencing used peripheral blood. The TCR was taken from a woman between 50 and 59 years old with COVID-19, enrolled during active disease. The chain is built from TRBV30 and TRBJ2-1, with 9 nucleotides matching TRBD2. The CDR3 nucleotides are TGTGCCTGGGCGGGACTAGCATACAATGAGCAGTTCTTC. Its translation: CAWAGLAYNEQFF. The whole variable domain, remainder taken from reference TRBV30 and TRBJ2-1, is SQTIHQWPATLVQPVGSPLSLECTVEGTSNPNLYWYRQAAGRGLQLLFYSVGIGQISSEVPQNLSASRPQDRQFILSSKKLLLSDSGFYLCAWAGLAYNEQFFGPGTRLTVL.